This T cell receptor (beta chain) was recorded in a study of shared clonotypes between healthy human individuals (dated by TCRdb to 2019 to 2021). For the study in its entirety: A couple of women and a few men aged 18 to 49 years were included in the cohort. For each donor, CD4 naive and CD4 memory were each run on three plates, CD8 naive on two plates, and CD8 memory on one plate. The study deeply sequenced blood TCR repertoires of about five healthy adults to estimate repertoire size and the extent of clonotype sharing between individuals. Leukapheresis yielded between about 0.94 and 9.5 billion PBMCs per donor. Libraries were prepared and TCR repertoires were sequenced by different laboratories using diverse techniques, in order to increase sequencing depth and limit assay-specific biases. What the study reported, not specific to this receptor: Pairwise subsampling indicated that sequencing depth was expected to affect the degree of clonotype sharing among donors. Incomplete sequencing was indicated by rarefaction of sorted-subset datasets, despite the large sequencing depth. The small number of donors limited the genetic and exposure-history diversity represented. Higher generation probabilities were observed for clonotypes shared by all four sorted-subset donors than for non-shared clonotypes. Larger estimated clonotype richness was generally found for naive subsets than for memory subsets. Sampling was restricted to blood, and TCR repertoires in tissues likely differ from the TCR repertoires found in blood. About 4.5% of naive CD4, 3.5% of naive CD8, 2.3% of memory CD4, and 0.35% to 0.5% of memory CD8 clonotypes were shared across a few donors.

The table lists this clone with a count of one. Its antigen remains unidentified. Nothing much larger sits one base from this clone, and base qualities are not available. The donors were healthy, HIV-negative adults with no recently reported acute infections or vaccinations. Only Caucasian adults living in Nashville, Tennessee, USA were represented among the donors. CD8 memory samples were composed of magnetically selected CD45RO+ cells combined with CCR7-negative CD45RA+ effector memory (TemRA) cells. Blood was collected by leukapheresis, and PBMCs were isolated by Ficoll-Histopaque density gradient centrifugation and then cryopreserved in liquid nitrogen vapor phase. Analytical flow cytometry was used to check the purity and quantity of each magnetically sorted T cell population. Each sorted fraction had its genomic DNA isolated and then quantified by UV absorbance on a Nanodrop 2000c. CDR1 and CDR2, looked up from the germline V gene, are SNHLY and FYNNEI. From cysteine to phenylalanine, the CDR3 is 15 amino acids long. The kept DNA is CDR3 alone, 45 bases in frame from the first base. V is cut by 4 bases and J by 2 bases, and the space between the germline ends is 14 bases.

Using the deep immunoSEQ assay, multiplex PCR amplified TCR CDR3 regions from genomic DNA. Extracted genomic DNA from each cell subset was distributed evenly across all wells of several immunoSEQ 96-well plates, and each plate was treated as a replicate. Each replicate PCR for sorted subsets received 200 ng genomic DNA, equal to tens of thousands of T cell genomes. Purified libraries were quantified with a Qubit 3.0 fluorometer, sized on a Bioanalyzer 2100, and re-quantified with the KAPA Library Quantification kit. Every immunoSEQ 96-well plate was sequenced on a dedicated single-read 150-cycle Illumina NextSeq 550 flow cell. The source study handled its data this way. Because the immunoSEQ output held only junctional sequences and lacked quality scores, the filtering could not match the filtering applied to full-length reads. To assign V/J genes and CDR3, sequences were annotated using PyIR, a Python wrapper for IgBLAST v1.9, with IMGT germline references. Reads with weak V/J assignments (E-value above 1e-6), missing CDR3, stop codons, out-of-frame junctions, or ambiguous translated residues were removed. V3J clonotypes were defined as sequences sharing the same inferred V gene, J gene, and CDR3 amino acid sequence. Percentage overlap between repertoires was calculated by dividing the number of shared unique clonotypes by the size of the smaller repertoire. Richness of each repertoire was evaluated using RTK rarefaction, the Chao1 estimator, and Recon v2.1 estimates of unobserved clonotypes. OLGA was used to compute generation probabilities for all TCRbeta clonotypes that the gDNA method yielded from a handful of donors. Held by TCRdb, this immuneACCESS table contains in-frame sequences only and omits some clones. Under half of the omission traces to an unresolved V gene where checked; the cause of the rest is unknown. The V and J calls and clone size are taken from that table; D and trimming were inferred from the DNA. Across this sample there are around 300,000 clones, with roughly 84% seen only once. Roughly 15% of the sample comes from the top ten.

This chain is built from TRBV2 and TRBJ1-2, with TRBD1 perhaps the D gene, on 6 matching bases. The TCR comes from a man younger than 30 in good health. Sequencing was performed on memory CD8+ T cells sorted from blood. Sample cell subset or site, as interpreted from the label and publication: CD45RO+ cells pooled with CCR7-negative TemRA cells. The DNA sequence follows: TGTGCCAGCAGTGGGGACAAGCCTATGAACTATGGCTACACCTTC. This sequence encodes CASSGDKPMNYGYTF.